The sequence of this TCR beta chain was determined in a study of cytomegalovirus exposure and HLA in healthy donors. Study details: HLA-typed donors were the source of some 85 million unique TCRs, which an early data release held.

This cohort consisted of healthy bone marrow donors. The CDR3 covers 16 residues. The germline V gene has CDR1 MNHNS and CDR2 SASEGT. J was trimmed by 0 bases and V by 4 bases; bases with no gene match: 5. Use of 60 Vbeta and 13 Jbeta primers characterized the PCR. TCRdb's copy holds only in-frame clones and misses some; the assay was immunoSEQ multiplex PCR. The sample holds some 130,000 clones; around 78% are singletons and the top ten take about 1.5%. This clonotype was obtained from a woman between 18 and 29 years old in good health and CMV-seronegative. Material: PBMCs. This chain joins TRBV6-1 and TRBJ2-2; 7 bases are shared with TRBD1. CDR3 region: CASSVGQATNTGELFF. CDR3 nucleotides: TGTGCCAGCAGTGTAGGACAGGCAACGAACACCGGGGAGCTGTTTTTT.